This TCR beta chain was recorded in a study of shared clonotypes between healthy human individuals. Across several immunoSEQ plates, the genomic DNA of each subset was split evenly. Profiling relied on immunoSEQ multiplex PCR, and the TCRdb table lists in-frame clones only, not all of them. The table records around 2.5 million clones, over 85% of them present only once. The TCR was taken from a man aged 18 to 30 in good health. Some clones in this sample may be carry-over from other donors' samples. Specimen: naive CD4+ T cells from PBMCs. Documented subset: CD45RA+ positively selected.

The CDR3 DNA reads as TGCAGCGTTTTCTACTCCGGGACAGTGAGCTCCTACGAGCAGTACTTC. It translates to CSVFYSGTVSSYEQYF. The rearrangement links TRBV29-1 to TRBJ2-7; 7 nucleotides align to TRBD1. This CDR3 region has 16 residues. The junction had 13 bases not matched to a gene; V was cut back by 5 bases and J by 0 bases. The germline V gene encodes CDR1 SQVTM and CDR2 ANQGSEA.